These 5 T cell receptor beta chains were all obtained from the same sample, sequenced in a study of shared clonotypes between healthy human individuals. Assay used: immunoSEQ multiplex PCR; TCRdb lists only in-frame clones, some missing. The data show around 1.1 million clones, around three quarters seen once. The sample was memory CD4+ T cells from PBMCs. Subset in this sample: CD45RA-negative fraction. These receptors all stem from a man aged 18 to 35 in good health. Some clones in this sample may be carry-over from other donors' samples.

Of note for this clone: The junction differs from germline at one of its ends, possibly a read error. The chain is built from TRBV2 and TRBJ2-7; TRBD2 aligns across 7 bases. Germline V lookup: CDR1 SNHLY, CDR2 FYNNEI. This CDR3 has 12 amino acids. CDR3 DNA: TGTGCCAGCAGTGACCGGGACTACGTCTTGGGCTTC. Translating it yields CASSDRDYVLGF.

On this clone: Other DNA sequences in this specimen translate into the identical CDR3. The chain is built from TRBV5-1 and TRBJ1-3; D is possibly TRBD1 (5 bases). V lost 0 bases and J lost 2, with 6 bases in between. The CDR3 runs to 14 residues. Per the germline V gene, CDR1 is SGHRS and CDR2 is YFSETQ. CDR3 protein: CASSLGQTGNTIYF. The CDR3 nucleotides are TGCGCCAGCAGCTTGGGACAGACTGGAAACACCATATATTTT.

This sequence joins TRBV7-9 and TRBJ2-7; the D is unclear. Trimming removed 6 bases from V and 3 bases from J, with 12 bases in between. The length of the CDR3 is 13 residues. Germline V gene data show CDR1 as SEHNR and CDR2 as FQNEAQ (reference sequence). The CDR3 region has the DNA TGTGCCAGCAGACGACCAGATCTCTACGAGCAGTACTTC. This sequence encodes CASRRPDLYEQYF.

Details on this clone: A much larger clone differs from this one at a single base, so this may be a read error. The sample has other DNA sequences that encode this CDR3 too. The rearrangement links TRBV7-9 to TRBJ1-1; 8 bases agree with TRBD1. CDR1 is SEHNR and CDR2 is FQNEAQ in the germline V gene (reference sequence). CDR3 length equals 14 residues. For the CDR3, the DNA is TGTGCTAGCAGCCTGACAGGGGAGGACACTGAAGCTTTCTTT. Its translation: CASSLTGEDTEAFF.

A word on this clone: The sample has other DNA sequences that encode this CDR3 too. The CDR3 sequence is CASSRQNQPQHF. The CDR3 DNA reads as TGTGCCAGCAGCCGCCAGAATCAGCCCCAGCATTTT. This chain uses TRBV28 with TRBJ1-5; D remains unclear. There are 12 residues in the CDR3. The V end was cut by 6 bases, the J end by 4 bases, with 7 bases between. The germline V gene has CDR1 MDHEN and CDR2 SYDVKM. The whole variable domain, filled in from reference TRBV28 and TRBJ1-5, reads DVKVTQSSRYLVKRTGEKVFLECVQDMDHENMFWYRQDPGLGLRLIYFSYDVKMKEKGDIPEGYSVSREKKERFSLILESASTNQTSMYLCASSRQNQPQHFGDGTRLSIL.